Below, one TCR beta chain is given with its context. Its target is unknown. The source of the sample is a study of cytomegalovirus exposure and HLA in healthy donors. The PCR contained 60 Vbeta and 13 Jbeta primers. This table comes from immunoSEQ multiplex PCR, and its TCRdb copy is limited to in-frame clones, with some not included. The table lists 180,000 or so clones, around 74% of them singletons. Study conclusions and caveats: CMV serostatus was the only immune exposure information that was available.

V dropped 6 bases and J dropped 6 bases, with 14 bases sitting between them. CDR3 length: 13 amino acids. The V gene's germline CDR1 is MNHEY and CDR2 SVGAGI. The sequenced sample consisted of PBMCs. This clonotype originated in a male donor in good health and CMV-seronegative. This chain joins TRBV6-5 and TRBJ1-2; D remains ambiguous. This CDR3 reads CASSSVLRDGYTF. In DNA form, the CDR3 reads TGTGCCAGCAGCAGCGTGCTGAGGGATGGCTACACCTTC.